Listed below are T cell receptor beta chains from one sample, sequenced in a study of shared clonotypes between healthy human individuals. Sequenced by immunoSEQ multiplex PCR; TCRdb stores in-frame clones only, minus some. The data contain more than 850,000 clones, approximately 80% of them singletons. Sequencing was done on a sample of memory CD4+ T cells from PBMCs. These receptors were collected from a man aged 18 to 30 in good health. Some clones in this sample may be carry-over from other donors' samples. CDR3s include the opening cysteine and the closing phenylalanine or tryptophan. Each record gives: J gene, V gene, D gene, clone size, CDR3 DNA, CDR3 protein. The D gene is left open where the match is weak. Expanded clones get a size class; other rows say once, few or many, or leave the size out.

j_call: TRBJ2-2
v_call: TRBV5-4
d_call: -
clone_size: -
cdr3_nt: TGTGCCAGCAGCTTGGATTTCTTAGCCGGGGAGCTGTTTTTT
cdr3_aa: CASSLDFLAGELFF

j_call: TRBJ2-7
v_call: TRBV7-6
d_call: -
clone_size: -
cdr3_nt: TGTGCCAGCAGCTCTTATTCGGACAAGGGGAGCTCCTACGAGCAGTACTTC
cdr3_aa: CASSSYSDKGSSYEQYF

j_call: TRBJ2-2
v_call: TRBV25-1
d_call: -
clone_size: -
cdr3_nt: TGTGCCAGCAGTGAAAATAGGGGAGACACCGGGGAGCTGTTTTTT
cdr3_aa: CASSENRGDTGELFF

j_call: TRBJ2-7
v_call: TRBV5-1
d_call: -
clone_size: -
cdr3_nt: TGCGCCAGCAGCTCCACCCAACAGGGATACTACGAGCAGTACTTC
cdr3_aa: CASSSTQQGYYEQYF

j_call: TRBJ2-1
v_call: TRBV9
d_call: TRBD2
clone_size: -
cdr3_nt: TGTGCCAGCAGCGTAGCTTTGGCTAGCGGATACAATGAGCAGTTCTTC
cdr3_aa: CASSVALASGYNEQFF

j_call: TRBJ1-6
v_call: TRBV29-1
d_call: -
clone_size: few
cdr3_nt: TGCAGCGTTCAGGACGGATCAAATTCACCCCTCCACTTT
cdr3_aa: CSVQDGSNSPLHF

j_call: TRBJ1-5
v_call: TRBV7-2
d_call: TRBD1
clone_size: few
cdr3_nt: TGTGCCAGCAGCTCGCAGGGGGCTTTGAGCAATCAGCCCCAGCATTTT
cdr3_aa: CASSSQGALSNQPQHF

j_call: TRBJ1-2
v_call: TRBV5-8
d_call: TRBD1
clone_size: -
cdr3_nt: TGTGCCAGCAGCCGAGACAGGGACAACTATGGCTACACCTTC
cdr3_aa: CASSRDRDNYGYTF

j_call: TRBJ2-3
v_call: TRBV5-1
d_call: TRBD2
clone_size: -
cdr3_nt: TGCGCCAGCAGCTTGGCAACTAGCGGATCCACAGATACGCAGTATTTT
cdr3_aa: CASSLATSGSTDTQYF

j_call: TRBJ2-6
v_call: TRBV6-5
d_call: -
clone_size: once
cdr3_nt: TGTGCCAGCAGGACCGGAAGTGCCGGGGCCAACGTCCTGACTTTC
cdr3_aa: CASRTGSAGANVLTF

j_call: TRBJ1-2
v_call: TRBV19
d_call: -
clone_size: -
cdr3_nt: TGTGCCAGTAGTACATCCAGCGGGGTTGCATATGGCTACACCTTC
cdr3_aa: CASSTSSGVAYGYTF

j_call: TRBJ1-1
v_call: TRBV28
d_call: TRBD1
clone_size: -
cdr3_nt: TGTGCCAGCAGTGACAGGGTCACTGAAGCTTTCTTT
cdr3_aa: CASSDRVTEAFF

j_call: TRBJ2-4
v_call: TRBV19
d_call: TRBD2
clone_size: -
cdr3_nt: TGTGCCAGTAGTCTCGGACTAGCGGGAGTGGGAAACATTCAGTACTTC
cdr3_aa: CASSLGLAGVGNIQYF

j_call: TRBJ2-1
v_call: TRBV2
d_call: TRBD2
clone_size: many
cdr3_nt: TGTGCCAGCTTATTCCCCCTAGCGGGAGTGAATGAGCAGTTCTTC
cdr3_aa: CASLFPLAGVNEQFF

j_call: TRBJ1-3
v_call: TRBV30
d_call: -
clone_size: many
cdr3_nt: TGTGCCTGGAGTTGGGACGGAAACTCTGGAAACACCATATATTTT
cdr3_aa: CAWSWDGNSGNTIYF

j_call: TRBJ2-5
v_call: TRBV7-9
d_call: -
clone_size: -
cdr3_nt: TGTGCCAGCAGCCCCCCGGGGATTGAGACCCAGTACTTC
cdr3_aa: CASSPPGIETQYF

j_call: TRBJ2-5
v_call: TRBV5-8
d_call: -
clone_size: -
cdr3_nt: TGTGCCAGCAGCTTGTATGAGACCCAGTACTTC
cdr3_aa: CASSLYETQYF